The T cell receptor beta chain described here comes from a study of OX40 agonist ivuxolimab in advanced cancers. Study-level information: Three dose-escalation patients had partial responses: one with hepatocellular carcinoma and two with cutaneous melanoma. Points from the study as a whole: At doses 0.1 to 3.0 mg/kg, CD4+ and CD8+ clones expanded. Individuals who were partial responders at 0.1-3.0 mg/kg had clonal expansion that ranked among the lowest.

This table comes from immunoSEQ multiplex PCR, and its TCRdb copy is limited to in-frame clones, with some not included. The table lists tens of thousands of clones, about 87% of them singletons. Germline CDR1 is SGDLS and CDR2 is YYNGEE. CDR3 length equals 15 residues. The V gene end was trimmed by 4 bases and the J gene end by 0 bases; junction bases not matched to a gene: 3. Systemic immunosuppression or a history of autoimmune disease excluded patients. Note on this clone: The antigen is not known.

The rearrangement links TRBV9 to TRBJ2-7; 11 bases fit TRBD1. The TCR comes from an adult with an advanced solid tumor such as melanoma, head and neck, liver or kidney cancer. Source: CD4+ or CD8+ T cells sorted from blood, taken in a trial of the OX40 agonist ivuxolimab. The DNA for the CDR3 is TGTGCCAGCAGCTACGGACAGGGGGCCTCCTACGAGCAGTACTTC. Protein: CASSYGQGASYEQYF.